These T cell receptor beta chains were read from a single sample in a study of T-cell reconstitution after alpha-beta-depleted transplantation in children. MiXCR was run by TCRdb on the PCR reads, yielding one entry per CDR3 protein. The table includes about 540,000 distinct CDR3 sequences, about a quarter detected once. Specimen: PBMCs, collected before TCRalphabeta/CD19-depleted stem cell transplant. These receptors were obtained from a boy under two years old with Wiskott-Aldrich syndrome, due to receive a stem cell transplant. Both conserved end residues are part of each CDR3. D genes are given only for firm matches. The size entry is marked missing in some rows and otherwise reads once, few, many or a size class.

j_call,clone_size,d_call,v_call,cdr3_nt,cdr3_aa
TRBJ1-1,-,-,TRBV5-1,TGCGCCAGCAGCTTCGGGACACAGAACACTGAAGCTTTCTTT,CASSFGTQNTEAFF
TRBJ2-1,-,TRBD2,TRBV12-5,TGTGCTAGTGGTTCGGCCGGGACTAGCGGGAGTTGGGGTCATGAGCAGTTCTTC,CASGSAGTSGSWGHEQFF
TRBJ2-7,-,TRBD1,TRBV5-1,TGCGCCAGCAGCTTGACCCAGGGGGCGATGAACGAGCAGTACTTC,CASSLTQGAMNEQYF
TRBJ1-4,few,-,TRBV14,TGTGCCAGCAGCCAAGTTGAGGGAAGGAAACTGTTTTTT,CASSQVEGRKLFF
TRBJ2-1,-,-,TRBV5-5,TGTGCCAGCAGCGTTGACAGGTACTCCTACAATGAGCAGTTCTTC,CASSVDRYSYNEQFF
TRBJ2-3,-,TRBD2,TRBV28,TGTGCCAGCAATTCATTACTAGCGGGAGTCGAAGATACGCAGTATTTT,CASNSLLAGVEDTQYF
TRBJ1-2,-,-,TRBV12-3/TRBV12-4,TGTGCCAGCAGTTCCTCCTGGGGGGGTGGCTACACCTTC,CASSSSWGGGYTF
TRBJ2-2,-,TRBD1,TRBV2,TGTGCCAGCCGGTGGACAGGGGGAGTCGGGGAGCTGTTTTTT,CASRWTGGVGELFF
TRBJ2-7,-,-,TRBV5-1,TGCGCCAGCAGCCCTCTAGGACCACCATCCTACGAGCAGTACTTC,CASSPLGPPSYEQYF
TRBJ1-6,-,-,TRBV25-1,TGTGCCAGCAGTCCTGGAGGAGGTTCACCCCTCCACTTT,CASSPGGGSPLHF
TRBJ1-5,few,-,TRBV12-3/TRBV12-4,TGTGCCAGCGCCTCAGGGGCGTGGAATCAGCCCCAGCATTTT,CASASGAWNQPQHF
TRBJ2-1,-,-,TRBV24-1,TGTGCCACCAGTGATTTCGCCAGGGATGTAGGGTACAATGAGCAGTTCTTC,CATSDFARDVGYNEQFF